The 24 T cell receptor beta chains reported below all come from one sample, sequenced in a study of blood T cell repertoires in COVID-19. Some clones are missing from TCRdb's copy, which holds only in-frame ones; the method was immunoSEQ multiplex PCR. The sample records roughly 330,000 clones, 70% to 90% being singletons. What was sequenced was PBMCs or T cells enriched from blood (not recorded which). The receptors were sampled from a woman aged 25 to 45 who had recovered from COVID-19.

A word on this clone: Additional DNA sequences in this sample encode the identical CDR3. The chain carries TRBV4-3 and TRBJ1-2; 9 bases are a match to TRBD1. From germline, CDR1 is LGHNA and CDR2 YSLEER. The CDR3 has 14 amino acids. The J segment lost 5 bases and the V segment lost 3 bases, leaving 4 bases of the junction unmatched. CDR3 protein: CASSQDRGGYGYTF. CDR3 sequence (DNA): TGCGCCAGCAGCCAGGACAGGGGTGGGTATGGCTACACCTTC.

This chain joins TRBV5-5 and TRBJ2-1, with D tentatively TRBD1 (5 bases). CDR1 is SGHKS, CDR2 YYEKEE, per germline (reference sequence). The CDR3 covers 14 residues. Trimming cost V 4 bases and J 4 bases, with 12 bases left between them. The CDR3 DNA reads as TGTGCCAGCAGCCCCGACAGAACGTACAATGAGCAGTTCTTC. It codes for CASSPDRTYNEQFF.

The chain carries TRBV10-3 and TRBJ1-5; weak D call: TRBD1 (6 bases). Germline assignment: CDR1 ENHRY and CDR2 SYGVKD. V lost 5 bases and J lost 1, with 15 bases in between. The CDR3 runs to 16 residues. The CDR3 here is CAISPGHPESNQPQHF. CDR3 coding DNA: TGTGCCATCAGTCCGGGACACCCCGAGAGCAATCAGCCCCAGCATTTT.

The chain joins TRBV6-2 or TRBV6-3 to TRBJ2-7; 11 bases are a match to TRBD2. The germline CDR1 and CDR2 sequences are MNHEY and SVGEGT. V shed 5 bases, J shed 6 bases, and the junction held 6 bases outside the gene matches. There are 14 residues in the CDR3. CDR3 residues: CASSALAGGREQYF. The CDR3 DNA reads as TGTGCCAGCAGTGCCCTAGCGGGGGGCCGCGAGCAGTACTTC.

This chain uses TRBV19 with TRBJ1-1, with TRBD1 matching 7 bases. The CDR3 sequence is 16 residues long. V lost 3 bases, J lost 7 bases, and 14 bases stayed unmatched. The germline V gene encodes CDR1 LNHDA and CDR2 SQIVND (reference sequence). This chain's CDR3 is CASSISERGPWGEAFF. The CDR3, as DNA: TGTGCCAGTAGTATTAGTGAAAGGGGGCCGTGGGGTGAAGCTTTCTTT.

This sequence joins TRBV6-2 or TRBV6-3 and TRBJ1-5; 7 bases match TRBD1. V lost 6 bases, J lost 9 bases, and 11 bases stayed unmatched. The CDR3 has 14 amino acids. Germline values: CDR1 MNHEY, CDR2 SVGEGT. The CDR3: CASSAGTAVRPQHF. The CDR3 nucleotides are TGTGCCAGCAGCGCCGGGACAGCAGTACGGCCCCAGCATTTT.

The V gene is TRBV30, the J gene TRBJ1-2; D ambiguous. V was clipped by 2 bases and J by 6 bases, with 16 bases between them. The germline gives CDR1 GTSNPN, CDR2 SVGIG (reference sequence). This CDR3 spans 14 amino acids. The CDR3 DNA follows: TGTGCCTGGAGTAGCGTCGGCTCATCCCATGGCTACACCTTC. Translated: CAWSSVGSSHGYTF. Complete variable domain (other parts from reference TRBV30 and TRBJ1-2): SQTIHQWPATLVQPVGSPLSLECTVEGTSNPNLYWYRQAAGRGLQLLFYSVGIGQISSEVPQNLSASRPQDRQFILSSKKLLLSDSGFYLCAWSSVGSSHGYTFGSGTRLTVV.

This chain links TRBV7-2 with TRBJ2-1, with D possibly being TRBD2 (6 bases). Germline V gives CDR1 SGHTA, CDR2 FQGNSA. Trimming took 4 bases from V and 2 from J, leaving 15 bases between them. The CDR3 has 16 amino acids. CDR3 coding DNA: TGTGCCAGCAGCTACTCCGGGACGGGAGCCTACAATGAGCAGTTCTTC. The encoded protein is CASSYSGTGAYNEQFF.

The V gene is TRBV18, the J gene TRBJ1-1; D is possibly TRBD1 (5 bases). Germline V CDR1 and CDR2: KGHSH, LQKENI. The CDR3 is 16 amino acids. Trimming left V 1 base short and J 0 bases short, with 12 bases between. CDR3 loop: CASSPQADSMNTEAFF. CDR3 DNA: TGTGCCAGCTCACCACAAGCAGACAGTATGAACACTGAAGCTTTCTTT.

CDR3: CASSLPGTEDGYTF. The CDR3 DNA is TGCGCCAGCAGCTTGCCCGGGACAGAAGATGGCTACACCTTC. This chain uses TRBV5-1 with TRBJ1-2, with 7 positions matching TRBD1. The germline V gene encodes CDR1 SGHRS and CDR2 YFSETQ. The length of the CDR3 is 14 residues. J gave up 6 bases and V 1 base, and 6 bases lay outside the gene matches.

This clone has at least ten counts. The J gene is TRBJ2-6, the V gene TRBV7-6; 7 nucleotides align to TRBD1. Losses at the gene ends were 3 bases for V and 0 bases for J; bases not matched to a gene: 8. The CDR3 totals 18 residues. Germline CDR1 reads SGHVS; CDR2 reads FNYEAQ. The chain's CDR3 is CASSLVRQGRSGANVLTF. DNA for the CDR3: TGTGCCAGCAGCTTGGTCCGACAGGGTCGCTCTGGGGCCAACGTCCTGACTTTC.

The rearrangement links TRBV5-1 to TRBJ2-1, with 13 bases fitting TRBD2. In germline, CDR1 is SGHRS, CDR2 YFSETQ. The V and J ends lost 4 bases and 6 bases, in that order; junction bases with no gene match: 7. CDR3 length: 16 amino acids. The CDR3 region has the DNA TGCGCCAGCAGCCCTCTGACTAGCGGGGGGTCCAATGAGCAGTTCTTC. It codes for CASSPLTSGGSNEQFF.

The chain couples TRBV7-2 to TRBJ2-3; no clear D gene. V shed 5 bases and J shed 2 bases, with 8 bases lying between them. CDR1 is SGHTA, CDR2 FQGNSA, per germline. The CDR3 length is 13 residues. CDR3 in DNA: TGTGCCAGCAGCACAGACAACACAGATACGCAGTATTTT. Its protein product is CASSTDNTDTQYF. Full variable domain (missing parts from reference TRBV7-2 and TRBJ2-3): GAGVSQSPSNKVTEKGKDVELRCDPISGHTALYWYRQSLGQGLEFLIYFQGNSAPDKSGLPSDRFSAERTGGSVSTLTIQRTQQEDSAVYLCASSTDNTDTQYFGPGTRLTVL.

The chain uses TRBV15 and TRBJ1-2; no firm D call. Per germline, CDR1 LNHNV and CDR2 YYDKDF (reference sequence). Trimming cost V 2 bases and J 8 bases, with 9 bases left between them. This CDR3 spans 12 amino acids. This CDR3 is CATSRRESGYTF. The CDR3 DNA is TGTGCCACCAGCAGAAGGGAGAGCGGCTACACCTTC.

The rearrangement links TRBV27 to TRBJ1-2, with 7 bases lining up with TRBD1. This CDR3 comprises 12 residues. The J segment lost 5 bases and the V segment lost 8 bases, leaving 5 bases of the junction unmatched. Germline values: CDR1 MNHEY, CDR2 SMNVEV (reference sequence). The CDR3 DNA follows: TGTGCCAGCCGGGCACAGGGGTATGGCTACACCTTC. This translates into CASRAQGYGYTF.

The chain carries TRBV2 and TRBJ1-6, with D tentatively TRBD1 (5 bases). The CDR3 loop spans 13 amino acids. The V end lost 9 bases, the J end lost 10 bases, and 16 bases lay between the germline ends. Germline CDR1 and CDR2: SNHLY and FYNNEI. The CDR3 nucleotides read TGTGCCAGTGGAGGGAGGGAGGGGTCACCCCTCCACTTT. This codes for CASGGREGSPLHF.

The CDR3: CASTSDRGHEQYF. The CDR3, as DNA: TGTGCCAGCACCTCGGACAGGGGGCACGAGCAGTACTTC. V gene TRBV5-4 combines with J gene TRBJ2-7; 11 bases are a match to TRBD1. V lost 6 bases and J lost 5; bases outside the gene matches: 4. The CDR3 covers 13 residues. CDR1 and CDR2 from the germline V gene are SGHNT and YYREEE (reference sequence).

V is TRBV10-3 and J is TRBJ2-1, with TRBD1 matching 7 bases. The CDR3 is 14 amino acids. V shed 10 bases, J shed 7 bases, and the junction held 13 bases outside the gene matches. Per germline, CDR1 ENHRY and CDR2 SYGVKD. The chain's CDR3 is CATAEGAGPNEQFF. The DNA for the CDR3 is TGTGCCACCGCCGAGGGGGCCGGGCCAAATGAGCAGTTCTTC.

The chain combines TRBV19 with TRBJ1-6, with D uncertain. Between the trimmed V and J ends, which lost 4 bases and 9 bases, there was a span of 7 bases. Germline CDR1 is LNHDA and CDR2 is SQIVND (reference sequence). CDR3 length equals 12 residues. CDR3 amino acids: CASSNGGSPLHF. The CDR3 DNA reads TGTGCCAGTAGTAACGGCGGTTCACCCCTCCACTTT.

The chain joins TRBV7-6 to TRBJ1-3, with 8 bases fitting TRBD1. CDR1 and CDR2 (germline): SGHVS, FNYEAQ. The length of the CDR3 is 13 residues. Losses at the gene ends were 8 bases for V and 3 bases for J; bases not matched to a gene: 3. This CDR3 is CASGQGSGNTIYF. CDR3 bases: TGTGCCAGCGGACAGGGTAGTGGAAACACCATATATTTT.

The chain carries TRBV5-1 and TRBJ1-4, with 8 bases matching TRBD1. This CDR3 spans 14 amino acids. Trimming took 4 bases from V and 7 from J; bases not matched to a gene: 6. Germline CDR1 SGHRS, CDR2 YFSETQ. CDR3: CASSPDRVREKLFF. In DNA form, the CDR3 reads TGCGCCAGCAGCCCGGACAGGGTTCGTGAAAAACTGTTTTTT.

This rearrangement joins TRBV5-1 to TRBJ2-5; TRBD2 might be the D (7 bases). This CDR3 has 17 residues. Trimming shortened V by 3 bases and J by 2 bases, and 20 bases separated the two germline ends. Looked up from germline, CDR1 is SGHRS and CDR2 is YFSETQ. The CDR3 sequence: CASSYVLRGGGQETQYF. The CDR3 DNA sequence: TGCGCCAGCAGCTACGTACTCAGGGGAGGGGGTCAAGAGACCCAGTACTTC. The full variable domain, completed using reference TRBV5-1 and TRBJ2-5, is KAGVTQTPRYLIKTRGQQVTLSCSPISGHRSVSWYQQTPGQGLQFLFEYFSETQRNKGNFPGRFSGRQFSNSRSEMNVSTLELGDSALYLCASSYVLRGGGQETQYFGPGTRLLVL.

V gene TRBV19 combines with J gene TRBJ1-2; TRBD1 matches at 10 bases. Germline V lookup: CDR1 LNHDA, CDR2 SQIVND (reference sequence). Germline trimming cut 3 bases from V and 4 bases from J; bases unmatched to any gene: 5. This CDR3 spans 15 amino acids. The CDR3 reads CASSMTGGIGYGYTF. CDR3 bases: TGTGCCAGTAGTATGACAGGGGGCATCGGCTATGGCTACACCTTC.

CDR3 residues: CASSPRQFSYEQYF. The CDR3 nucleotides are TGTGCCAGCAGCCCAAGACAGTTCTCCTACGAGCAGTACTTC. The chain has TRBV5-8 and TRBJ2-7; D is possibly TRBD1 (5 bases). CDR3 length: 14 amino acids. The V gene's germline CDR1 is SGHTS and CDR2 YDEGEE. Trimming stripped 4 bases from V and 0 bases from J, with 11 bases between.